These 9 T cell receptor beta chains share one sample of origin, sequenced in a study of regulatory T cells in long-lasting Graves disease. Arm-PCR of CDR3 regions and iRepertoire HTBI primers were the basis on which TCR beta libraries were built. TCRdb fed the multiplex PCR reads into MiXCR, producing one record per CDR3 protein. The table lists about half a million distinct CDR3 sequences, 20% to 25% of them singletons. Time point indicated: persistent/refractory GD, antithyroid drugs over 5 years with positive TRAb. PBMC-extracted RNA yielded the TCR library. The input for sequencing was peripheral blood mononuclear cells (PBMCs), taken when the disease was refractory, from a patient treated with antithyroid drugs. The receptors stem from a female donor with Graves disease.

This clonotype was seen a few times. The chain uses TRBV19 and TRBJ2-6, with a possible D match to TRBD2 (6 bases). Germline-derived CDR1 and CDR2 are LNHDA and SQIVND (reference sequence). The CDR3 is 15 residues long. V was trimmed by 5 bases and J by 2 bases, leaving 10 bases between them. CDR3 loop: CASSPTGAGANVLTF. The CDR3 DNA is TGTGCCAGTAGTCCCACGGGGGCTGGGGCCAACGTCCTGACTTTC.

V and J are TRBV20-1 and TRBJ2-7; D is possibly TRBD2 (6 bases). This CDR3 is 15 amino acids long. Trimming left V 1 base short and J 6 bases short, with 19 bases between. In germline, CDR1 is DFQATT, CDR2 SNEGSKA (reference sequence). CDR3 nucleotides: TGCAGTGCTAGAGGCTGGAGGGAGGCTGGCACCGAGCAGTACTTC. This codes for CSARGWREAGTEQYF.

This clonotype was counted a single time. Since a much larger clone is just one base distant, this may be a read error. The rearrangement links TRBV12-3 or TRBV12-4 to TRBJ2-7; a possible D gene is TRBD2 (6 bases). The germline V and J ends were trimmed by 5 bases and 5 bases, with 16 bases remaining between them. There are 14 residues in the CDR3. CDR3: CASSPYGGPNEQYF. In DNA form, the CDR3 reads TGTGCCAGCAGTCCCTACGGGGGTCCCAACGAGCAGTACTTC.

This chain's CDR3 is CAAAPEAYNSPLHF. The CDR3 bases are TGTGCCGCCGCGCCGGAAGCCTATAATTCACCCCTCCACTTT. The chain couples TRBV10-3 to TRBJ1-6; D not resolved. The ends were cut back, 11 bases at V and 2 bases at J, with 13 bases in the middle. The CDR3 is 14 amino acids. The V gene's germline CDR1 is ENHRY and CDR2 SYGVKD.

The gene calls are TRBV18 and TRBJ2-7, with 8 bases identical to TRBD1. Germline V gene data show CDR1 as KGHSH and CDR2 as LQKENI. V dropped 4 bases and J dropped 0; count of bases not matched to a gene: 2. CDR3 length: 14 amino acids. This CDR3 reads CASSLGQVSYEQYF. CDR3 sequence (DNA): TGTGCCAGCTCACTGGGACAGGTCTCCTACGAGCAGTACTTC. Full variable domain (missing parts from reference TRBV18 and TRBJ2-7): NAGVMQNPRHLVRRRGQEARLRCSPMKGHSHVYWYRQLPEEGLKFMVYLQKENIIDESGMPKERFSAEFPKEGPSILRIQQVVRGDSAAYFCASSLGQVSYEQYFGPGTRLTVT.

This clonotype was seen ten or more times. The J gene is TRBJ1-2, the V gene TRBV12-3 or TRBV12-4, with D possibly TRBD1 on 5 matching bases. V lost 6 bases and J 2 bases, leaving 22 bases between the germline ends. The CDR3 is 17 residues long. The CDR3 reads CASSSHITGTANYGYTF. The CDR3 region has the DNA TGTGCCAGCAGCTCTCACATCACGGGGACGGCGAACTATGGCTACACCTTC.

This clonotype was seen ten or more times. The rearrangement links TRBV2 to TRBJ2-7; D is unresolved. Germline CDR1 is SNHLY and CDR2 is FYNNEI. This CDR3 is built from 12 residues. V was shortened by 10 bases and J by 2 bases, with 12 bases between the two germline ends. CDR3: CANRTGPYEQYF. For the CDR3, the DNA is TGTGCCAACCGGACGGGTCCCTACGAGCAGTACTTC.

The chain has TRBV28 and TRBJ2-7; 10 positions match TRBD1. Trimming at V came to 6 bases and at J to 3 bases, leaving 8 bases not matched to a gene. This CDR3 has 15 residues. Per the germline V gene, CDR1 is MDHEN and CDR2 is SYDVKM. CDR3 bases: TGTGCCAGCAGATTTCAGGGACAGGGGAACTACGAGCAGTACTTC. It encodes CASRFQGQGNYEQYF.

This clonotype showed up just a few times. This rearrangement joins TRBV19 to TRBJ2-6; D remains unclear. Germline V lookup: CDR1 LNHDA, CDR2 SQIVND (reference sequence). Trimming cost V 3 bases and J 5 bases, with 14 bases left between them. The CDR3 length is 16 residues. The CDR3 nucleotides are TGTGCCAGTAGTATTGGTGAACTCTTTCGGGCCAACGTCCTGACTTTC. This encodes CASSIGELFRANVLTF.